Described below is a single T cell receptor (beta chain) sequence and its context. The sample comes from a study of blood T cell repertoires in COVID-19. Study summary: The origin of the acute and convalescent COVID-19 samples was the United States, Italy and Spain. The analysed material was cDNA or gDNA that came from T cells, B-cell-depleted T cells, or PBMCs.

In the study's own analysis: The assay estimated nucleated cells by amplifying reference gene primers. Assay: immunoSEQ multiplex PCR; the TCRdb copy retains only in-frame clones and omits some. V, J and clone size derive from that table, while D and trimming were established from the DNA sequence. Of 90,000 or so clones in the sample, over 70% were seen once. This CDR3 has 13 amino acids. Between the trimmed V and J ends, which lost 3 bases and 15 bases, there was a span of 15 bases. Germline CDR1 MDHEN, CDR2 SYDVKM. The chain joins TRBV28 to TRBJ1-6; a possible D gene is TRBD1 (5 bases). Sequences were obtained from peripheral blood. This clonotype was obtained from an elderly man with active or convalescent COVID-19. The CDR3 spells CASSFHGGGNLHF. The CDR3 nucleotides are TGTGCCAGCAGTTTCCACGGGGGGGGGAACCTCCACTTT.